This T cell receptor (beta chain) was sequenced during a study of cytomegalovirus exposure and HLA in healthy donors. Study details: Unique TCRs from HLA-typed donors, about 78 million of them, were held in an early data release. Whole-study findings and limits: TCR beta chains numbering about 160 were designated cytomegalovirus-associated. In an earlier analysis, most TCR beta V segments were productive about 90% or about 30% of the time. Later genetic work tied a missense DCLRE1C variant to beta-chain V and J trimming.

Germline V lookup: CDR1 MNHEY, CDR2 SVGAGI. Deletions cut 8 bases from V and 4 bases from J, with 12 bases between. This CDR3 contains 12 residues. The PCR ran on 60 Vbeta and 13 Jbeta primers. Assay used: immunoSEQ multiplex PCR; TCRdb lists only in-frame clones, some missing. This table holds fewer than 200,000 clones, 70% to 80% found once. Concerning this clone itself: Its antigen is undetermined.

The V gene is TRBV6-5, the J gene TRBJ2-7; tentative D call: TRBD2 (5 bases). This sequence originates from a woman in her forties or fifties in good health and CMV-seronegative. The sample taken for sequencing was PBMCs. CDR3 bases: TGTGCCAGCCGGGGTTCTCAATACGAGCAGTACTTC. Translation gives CASRGSQYEQYF.